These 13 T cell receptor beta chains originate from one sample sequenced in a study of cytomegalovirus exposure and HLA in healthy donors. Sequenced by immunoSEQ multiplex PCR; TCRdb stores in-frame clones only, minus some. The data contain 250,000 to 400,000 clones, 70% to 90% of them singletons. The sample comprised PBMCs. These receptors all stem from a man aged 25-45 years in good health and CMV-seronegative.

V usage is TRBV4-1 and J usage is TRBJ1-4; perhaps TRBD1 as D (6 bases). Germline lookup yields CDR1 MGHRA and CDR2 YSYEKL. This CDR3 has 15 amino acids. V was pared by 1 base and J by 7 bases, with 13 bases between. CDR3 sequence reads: CASSQAQGWGEKLFF. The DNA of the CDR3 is TGCGCCAGCAGCCAAGCCCAGGGGTGGGGTGAAAAACTGTTTTTT.

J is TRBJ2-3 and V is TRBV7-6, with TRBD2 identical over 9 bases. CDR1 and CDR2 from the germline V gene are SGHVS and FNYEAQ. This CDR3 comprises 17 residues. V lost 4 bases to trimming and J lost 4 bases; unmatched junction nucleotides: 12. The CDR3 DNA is TGTGCCAGCAGCTCAAAACCTAGCGGGGTTTTGGCAGATACGCAGTATTTT. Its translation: CASSSKPSGVLADTQYF.

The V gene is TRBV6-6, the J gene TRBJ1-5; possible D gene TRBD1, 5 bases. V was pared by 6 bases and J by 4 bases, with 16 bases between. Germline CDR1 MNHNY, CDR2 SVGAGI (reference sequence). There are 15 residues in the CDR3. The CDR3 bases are TGTGCCAGCAGCAGGGTGTGGGGCTCTAATCAGCCCCAGCATTTT. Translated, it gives CASSRVWGSNQPQHF.

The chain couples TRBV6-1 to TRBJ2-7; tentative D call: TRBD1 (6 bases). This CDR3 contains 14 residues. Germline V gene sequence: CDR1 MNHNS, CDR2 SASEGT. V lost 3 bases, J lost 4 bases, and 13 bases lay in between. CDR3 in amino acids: CASSEMDSLYEQYF. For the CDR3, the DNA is TGTGCCAGCAGTGAGATGGACAGTCTTTACGAGCAGTACTTC.

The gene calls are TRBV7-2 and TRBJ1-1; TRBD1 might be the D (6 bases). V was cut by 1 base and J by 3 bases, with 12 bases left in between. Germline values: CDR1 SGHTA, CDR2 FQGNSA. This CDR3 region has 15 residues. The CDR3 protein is CASSLDGGAYTEAFF. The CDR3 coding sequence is TGTGCCAGCAGCTTAGACGGGGGGGCTTACACTGAAGCTTTCTTT.

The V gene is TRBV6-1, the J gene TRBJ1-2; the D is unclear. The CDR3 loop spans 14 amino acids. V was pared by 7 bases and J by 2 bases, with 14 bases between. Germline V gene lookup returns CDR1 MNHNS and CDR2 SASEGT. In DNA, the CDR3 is TGTGCCAGCACCCCTTACACCTCCAACTATGGCTACACCTTC. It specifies CASTPYTSNYGYTF.

CDR3 sequence: CAWSSGGYTGELFF. In nucleotides, the CDR3 is TGTGCCTGGTCCTCAGGGGGCTACACCGGGGAGCTGTTTTTT. J is TRBJ2-2 and V is TRBV30; TRBD1 aligns across 8 bases. CDR3 length equals 14 residues. The germline CDR1 and CDR2 sequences are GTSNPN and SVGIG (reference sequence). Trimming removed 5 bases from V and 3 bases from J; junction bases left unmatched: 5.

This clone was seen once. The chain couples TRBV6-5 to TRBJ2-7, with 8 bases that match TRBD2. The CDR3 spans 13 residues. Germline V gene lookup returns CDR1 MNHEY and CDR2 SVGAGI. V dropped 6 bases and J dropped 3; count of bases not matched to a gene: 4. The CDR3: CASRRGEIYEQYF. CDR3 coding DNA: TGTGCCAGCAGGCGGGGGGAAATCTACGAGCAGTACTTC.

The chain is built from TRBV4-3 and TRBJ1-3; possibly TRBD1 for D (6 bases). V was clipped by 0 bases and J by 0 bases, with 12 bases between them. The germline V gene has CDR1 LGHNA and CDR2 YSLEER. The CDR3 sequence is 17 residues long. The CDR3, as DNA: TGCGCCAGCAGCCAAGATAGGGGGGGCCTCTCTGGAAACACCATATATTTT. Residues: CASSQDRGGLSGNTIYF.

In DNA form, the CDR3 reads TGTGCTAGTGGTAATTTAAGGGGAGGGGAAGAGACCCAGTACTTC. Amino acids: CASGNLRGGEETQYF. The rearrangement joins TRBV12-5 to TRBJ2-5; the match to TRBD2 covers 7 bases. The CDR3 consists of 15 residues. The trim removed 5 bases at V and 3 bases at J, leaving 9 bases unmatched. The germline CDR1 and CDR2 sequences are LGHNT and FRNRAP.

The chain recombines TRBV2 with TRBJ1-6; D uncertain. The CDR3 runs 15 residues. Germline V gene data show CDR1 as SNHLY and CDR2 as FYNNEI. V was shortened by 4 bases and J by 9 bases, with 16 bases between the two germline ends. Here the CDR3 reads CASSVRERSRSPLHF. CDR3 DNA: TGTGCCAGCAGTGTTCGGGAGAGAAGCCGTTCACCCCTCCACTTT.

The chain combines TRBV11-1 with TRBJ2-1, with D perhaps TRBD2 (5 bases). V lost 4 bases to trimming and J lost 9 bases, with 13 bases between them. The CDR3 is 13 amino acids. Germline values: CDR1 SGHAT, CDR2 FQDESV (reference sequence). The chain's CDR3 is CASSSGWGAEQFF. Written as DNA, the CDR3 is TGTGCCAGCAGCTCTGGTTGGGGAGCTGAGCAGTTCTTC.

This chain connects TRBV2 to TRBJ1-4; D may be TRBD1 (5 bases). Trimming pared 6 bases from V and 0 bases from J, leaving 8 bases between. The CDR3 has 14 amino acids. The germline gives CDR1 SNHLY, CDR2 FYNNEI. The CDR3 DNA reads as TGTGCCAGCAGGAGGACAACAACTAATGAAAAACTGTTTTTT. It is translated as CASRRTTTNEKLFF.